This T cell receptor beta chain appears in the sequencing data of a study of cytomegalovirus exposure and HLA in healthy donors (dated by TCRdb to 2016 to 2017). Context from the whole study: In an earlier analysis of around 540 of the donors, about 270 Gb of sequence data and some 100 million unique TCR beta sequences from about 179 million T cells were reported. The number of donors typed differed by locus, with 629-630 for A, B, C, DRB1 and DQB1, more than 500 for DQA1, under 610 for DPA1, and approximately 470 for DPB1. Donor age, sex, ethnicity and CMV serostatus were collected together with the repertoire data. A separate validation cohort of roughly 130 different subjects was used in addition to the 666-subject first cohort. The study combined high-throughput TCR immunosequencing, statistical association of individual TCRs with disease status, and machine learning to predict cytomegalovirus infection status. The aim of the study was to test whether cataloging public T cell receptors could identify signatures of past pathogen exposure. The later analysis used no new phenotypic data to find candidate immune exposures, relying instead on TCR beta sequences and their occurrence across donors. The T cell repertoires of 666 subjects were profiled by immunosequencing and related to cytomegalovirus serostatus. Of the 398 genotyped donors, more than 75% were placed in the genetic ancestry cluster associated with self-reported Caucasian donors. In a later genetic analysis, genome-wide SNP genotypes for about three fifths of the 666 donors were used, and that subset was treated as a discovery cohort. To decide whether each TCR beta V gene segment behaved as functional or pseudogenic, an earlier analysis of some 580 of the donors relied on high-throughput TCR beta sequencing. Several DR-DQ haplotypes were handled as single units for association and clustering, since linkage in the cohort was strong. Among about 400 genotyped donors of the cohort, an average of about 240,000 unique TCR beta nucleotide sequences was sequenced per donor, of which about 18% were non-productive. A later analysis re-examined previously published TCR beta repertoires from around 670 donors and added high-resolution HLA genotyping to investigate patterns of TCR occurrence. HLA typing included class I and class II loci at four-digit resolution. All discovery cohort repertoires had been generated on a single sequencing platform. About 280 gigabases of sequencing data and approximately 85 million unique TCR sequences were included in an early release covering about 620 HLA-typed donors. Study-wide findings and limitations: In a later analysis, HLA-associated TCR beta chains were found to be more clonally expanded and to have lower generation probabilities than equally common non-associated chains. According to a later analysis, TCR association rates differed among HLA loci, with DRB1 alleles showing the most associated TCRs and HLA-C alleles showing the fewest. The classifier was reported to diagnose cytomegalovirus status with high specificity and sensitivity in both the original cohort and the validation cohort. A total of about 150 TCR beta chains were listed by the study as associated with cytomegalovirus. In an earlier analysis of 450 to 750 of the donors, most TCR beta V segments appeared in productive rearrangements about 87% or about 30% of the time, broadly matching IMGT annotations. The only immune exposure information available for the cohort was CMV serostatus. Sequencing depth was assumed to be roughly uniform across donors in the presence/absence analyses, though that assumption may not hold. Most CMV-associated TCR beta chains appeared to be HLA-restricted in a later analysis, and the HLA associations seemed to be driven largely by CMV exposure. A group of highly shared sequence variants was considered likely to be a technical artifact of the sequencing pipeline. In a later genetic analysis, fewer N-insertions in productive TCRs were reported among donors in an Asian-associated ancestry cluster than the roughly 700-donor mean. This cohort had only TCR beta chains sequenced, and the lack of alpha or paired-chain data limited which features could be detected. Because the 87-base-pair reads could not distinguish some IMGT-functional V segments, including TRBV6-2 and TRBV6-3, those segments were excluded. In a later analysis, around 15,000 TCR beta sequences were associated with specific HLA alleles at a false discovery rate of 0.05. Correlated functional status among segregating V segments might reflect linkage disequilibrium, but an unknown experimental factor could not be ruled out. In a later genetic analysis, a missense DCLRE1C variant was associated with V-gene and J-gene trimming of TCR beta chains, and the association was replicated in an independent cohort. A further reported finding was that TCR beta sequences accurately predicted the HLA-A and HLA-B alleles for most subjects in the first cohort. Strong co-occurrence of HLA alleles, especially DR and DQ, made assigning TCR associations to individual alleles difficult. The earlier analysis of 587 of the donors excluded some 15 rarely observed V segments, including chromosome 9 orphons, because counts were too low. Because some donors lacked HLA typing at each locus, the association tests relied only on the typed subset. Several of the top co-occurrence clusters appeared to be linked to parvovirus B19, influenza, CMV and Epstein-Barr virus, according to a later analysis. It was suggested by the authors that the approach could potentially be generalized to other disease states and immunological phenotypes. While some public TCRs were present in many individuals, most TCR sequences turned up only very rarely across donors. Three of the identified cytomegalovirus-associated TCR beta chains were confirmed in vitro to be specific for cytomegalovirus antigens.

Comments on this clone: Its binding antigen is unknown. Qualities for individual bases were not recorded, and no much larger clone is one base off.

The protocol used for the library was the immunoSEQ multiplex PCR assay. The multiplex PCR relied on a mix of 60 forward primers for TCR Vbeta segments and 13 reverse primers for TCR Jbeta segments. The CDR3 region of rearranged TCR beta genes was amplified from genomic DNA by a multiplex PCR assay. Amplified TCR beta libraries were sequenced as 87-base-pair reads on the Illumina HiSeq System. Per the original workflow: A later analysis tallied roughly 76 million unique TCR beta chains across the approximately 670 repertoires, and approximately 12 million of those chains were shared by two or more donors. To remove PCR and sequencing errors, raw reads were error-corrected and collapsed into unique sequences using a nearest-neighbor algorithm that merged closely related sequences. To assign V, D and J gene segments, CDR3 sequences were aligned to IMGT reference sequences. Each retained sequence needed at least a six-nucleotide match to both a V gene segment and a J gene segment. Rearrangements were called productive when the CDR3 lacked stop codons and stayed in frame with V and J; all others were non-productive. Following IMGT convention, CDR3 was defined as the stretch from the second conserved V-encoded cysteine to the conserved J-encoded phenylalanine. In an earlier analysis of just under 600 of the donors, sequences lacking an unambiguous match to a single V gene segment were excluded. An earlier analysis of fewer than 750 of the donors classified V segments as functional when productive rearrangements were above 56.7% and as segregating when the standard deviation between donors was above 5%. A statistical classification framework was developed to diagnose cytomegalovirus status using the catalog of TCR beta chain sequences. In a later analysis, V and J genes were assigned by comparing TCR nucleotide sequences against IMGT/GENE-DB human TR gene sequences. The TCRdist pipeline was used in a later analysis to assign CDR3 sequences and most-parsimonious VDJ recombination scenarios. A later analysis defined each TCR beta chain by its CDR3 amino acid sequence plus V-gene family, and excluded reads lacking a unique V-gene family. To address suspected cross-contamination and a sequencing artifact, a later analysis removed 592 highly shared, low-generation-probability nucleotide sequences. For each public chain, a later analysis derived a clonal expansion index from normalized ranks of inferred template counts within each repertoire. Generation probabilities in a later analysis came from a VDJ recombination model fitted to out-of-frame rearrangements, and those results were checked against IGoR. Hypergeometric tests were used in a later analysis to score TCR-TCR, TCR-HLA and TCR-CMV co-occurrence, with a repertoire-size bias correction applied to the TCR pairs. To estimate false discovery rates, a later analysis permuted the HLA or CMV assignments 20 times. In a later analysis, co-occurring TCRs were grouped with DBSCAN, and TCRdist sequence similarity was added when clustering was performed within HLA-allele-positive subsets. Repertoires with fewer than 30,000 or more than 120,000 public chains, plus five repertoires with anomalous nucleotide sharing, were excluded from co-occurrence clustering. The table comes from immuneACCESS by way of TCRdb, which keeps in-frame sequences with V and J called. Part of the clones is missing from these tables; in studies checked, under half for an unresolved V gene and the rest for unknown reasons. V and J calls plus clone size are reproduced from that table; the DNA served to infer D and trimming. The sample profile shows more than 150,000 clones; around 81% of them were found once. The ten largest clones take up over 2% of the sample.

The CDR3 sequence holds 17 residues, the cysteine and phenylalanine included. Only CDR3 DNA remains: 51 bases, in frame from the first base. CDR1 and CDR2 (MDHEN, SYDVKM) derive from the germline V gene. V loses 5 bases of germline sequence and J loses 7 bases, and the interval between the two ends is 23 bases. The cohort consisted of 650 to 850 healthy bone marrow donors. At the time of sampling, all cohort members were nominally healthy, though unrecorded immune exposures were likely present. The donor was CMV seronegative and belonged to the group of around 350 seronegative cohort members. Each donor provided a peripheral blood sample, and peripheral blood mononuclear cells were used for TCR beta sequencing. Genomic DNA was extracted from the blood cell samples with the Qiagen DNeasy Blood Extraction Kit.

The receptor was isolated from a woman in her twenties or thirties in good health and CMV-seronegative. The chain joins TRBV28 to TRBJ1-4, with TRBD1 tentatively as D gene (5 bases match). Material: PBMCs. The CDR3: CASSPSGVYRGSEKLFF. Here is the DNA: TGTGCCAGCAGTCCCTCGGGGGTCTATCGGGGTAGTGAAAAACTGTTTTTT.